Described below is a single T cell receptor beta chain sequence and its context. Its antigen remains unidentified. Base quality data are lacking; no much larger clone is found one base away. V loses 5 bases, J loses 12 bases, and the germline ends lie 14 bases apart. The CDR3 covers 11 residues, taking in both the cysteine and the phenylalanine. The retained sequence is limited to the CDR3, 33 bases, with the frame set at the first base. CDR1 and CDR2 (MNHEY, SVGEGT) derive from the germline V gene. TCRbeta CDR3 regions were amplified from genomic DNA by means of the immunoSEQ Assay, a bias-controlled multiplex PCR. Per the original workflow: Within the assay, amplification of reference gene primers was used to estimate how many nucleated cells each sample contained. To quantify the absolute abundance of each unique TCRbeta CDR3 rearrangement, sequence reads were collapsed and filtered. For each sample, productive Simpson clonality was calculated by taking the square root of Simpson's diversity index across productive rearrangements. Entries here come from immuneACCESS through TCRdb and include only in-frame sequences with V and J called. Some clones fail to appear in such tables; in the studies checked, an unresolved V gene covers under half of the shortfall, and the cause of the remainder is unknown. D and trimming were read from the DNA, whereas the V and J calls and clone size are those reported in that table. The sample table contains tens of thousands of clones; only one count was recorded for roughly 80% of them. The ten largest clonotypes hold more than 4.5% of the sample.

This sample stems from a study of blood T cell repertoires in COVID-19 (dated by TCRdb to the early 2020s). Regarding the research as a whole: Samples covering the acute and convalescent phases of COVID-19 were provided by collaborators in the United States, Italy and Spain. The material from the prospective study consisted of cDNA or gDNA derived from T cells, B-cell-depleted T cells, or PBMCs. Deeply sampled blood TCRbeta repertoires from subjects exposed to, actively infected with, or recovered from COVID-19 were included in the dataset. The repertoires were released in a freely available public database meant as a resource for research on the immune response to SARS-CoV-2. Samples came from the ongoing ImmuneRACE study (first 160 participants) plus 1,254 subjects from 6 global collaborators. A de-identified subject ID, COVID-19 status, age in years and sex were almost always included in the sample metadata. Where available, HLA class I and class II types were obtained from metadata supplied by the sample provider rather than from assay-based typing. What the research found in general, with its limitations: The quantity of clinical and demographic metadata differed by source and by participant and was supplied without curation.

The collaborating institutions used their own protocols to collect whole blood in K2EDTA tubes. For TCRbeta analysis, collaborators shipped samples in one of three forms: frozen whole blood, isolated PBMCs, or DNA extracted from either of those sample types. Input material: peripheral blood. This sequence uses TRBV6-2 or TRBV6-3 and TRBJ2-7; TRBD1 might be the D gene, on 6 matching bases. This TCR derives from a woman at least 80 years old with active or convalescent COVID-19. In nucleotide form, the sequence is TGTGCCAGCAGTCCGGGACATAGGTTGTACTTC. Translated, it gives CASSPGHRLYF.